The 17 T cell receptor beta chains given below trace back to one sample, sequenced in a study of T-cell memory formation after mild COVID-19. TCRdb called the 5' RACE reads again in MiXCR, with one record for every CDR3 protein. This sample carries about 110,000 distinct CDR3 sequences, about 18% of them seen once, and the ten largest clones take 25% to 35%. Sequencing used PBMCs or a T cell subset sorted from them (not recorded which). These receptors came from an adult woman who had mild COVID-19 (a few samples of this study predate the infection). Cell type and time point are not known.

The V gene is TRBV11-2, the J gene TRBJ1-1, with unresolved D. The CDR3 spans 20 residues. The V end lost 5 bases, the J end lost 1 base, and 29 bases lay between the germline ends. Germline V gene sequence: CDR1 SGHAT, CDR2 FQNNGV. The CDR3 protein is CASSPDGWEVVGSSNTEAFF. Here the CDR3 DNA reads TGTGCCAGCAGCCCCGACGGGTGGGAGGTTGTCGGCTCTTCGAACACTGAAGCTTTCTTT.

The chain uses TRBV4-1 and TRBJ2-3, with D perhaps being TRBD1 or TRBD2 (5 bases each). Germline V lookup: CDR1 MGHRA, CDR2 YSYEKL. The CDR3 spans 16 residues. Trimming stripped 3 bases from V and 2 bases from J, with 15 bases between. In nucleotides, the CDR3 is TGCGCCAGCAGCCAGACCACTAGGGGATTCACAGATACGCAGTATTTT. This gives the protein CASSQTTRGFTDTQYF.

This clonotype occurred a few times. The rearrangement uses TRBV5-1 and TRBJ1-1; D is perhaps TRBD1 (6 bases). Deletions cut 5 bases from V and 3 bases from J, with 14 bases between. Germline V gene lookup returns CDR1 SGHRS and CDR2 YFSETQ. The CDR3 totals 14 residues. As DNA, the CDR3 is TGCGCCAGCAGACCTAAGGACAGATACACTGAAGCTTTCTTT. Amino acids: CASRPKDRYTEAFF.

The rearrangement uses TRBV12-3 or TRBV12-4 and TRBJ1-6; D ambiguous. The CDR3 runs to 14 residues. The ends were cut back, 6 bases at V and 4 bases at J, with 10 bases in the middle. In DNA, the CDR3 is TGTGCCAGCAGGAGTCAGGTTTATAATTCACCCCTCCACTTT. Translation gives CASRSQVYNSPLHF.

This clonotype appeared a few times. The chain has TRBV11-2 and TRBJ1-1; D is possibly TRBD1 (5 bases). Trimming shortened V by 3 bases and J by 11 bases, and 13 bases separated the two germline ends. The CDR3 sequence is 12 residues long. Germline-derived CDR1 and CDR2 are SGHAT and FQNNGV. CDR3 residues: CASSLAQGVAFF. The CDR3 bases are TGTGCCAGCAGCTTGGCCCAGGGTGTGGCTTTCTTT.

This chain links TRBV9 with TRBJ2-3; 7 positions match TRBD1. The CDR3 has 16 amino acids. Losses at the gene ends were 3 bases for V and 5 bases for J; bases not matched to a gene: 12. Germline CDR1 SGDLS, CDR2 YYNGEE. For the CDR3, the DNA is TGTGCCAGCAGCGCCGACAACAGGGGAGTCGTAGATACGCAGTATTTT. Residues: CASSADNRGVVDTQYF.

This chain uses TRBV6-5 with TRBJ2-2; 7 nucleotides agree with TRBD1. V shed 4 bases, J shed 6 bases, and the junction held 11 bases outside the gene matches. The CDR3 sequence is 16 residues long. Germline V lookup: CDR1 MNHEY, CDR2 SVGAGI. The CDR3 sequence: CASSLDDRAWAGELFF. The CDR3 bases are TGTGCCAGCAGTTTGGACGACAGGGCTTGGGCCGGGGAGCTGTTTTTT.

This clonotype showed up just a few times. The CDR3 sequence: CASSLEPQGAGGYTF. Written as DNA, the CDR3 is TGTGCCAGCAGCTTAGAGCCCCAGGGGGCCGGTGGCTACACCTTC. The genes are TRBV7-8 and TRBJ1-2, with 8 bases identical to TRBD1. Losses at the gene ends were 1 base for V and 7 bases for J; bases not matched to a gene: 8. The CDR3 is 15 amino acids. Germline values: CDR1 SGHVS, CDR2 FQNEAQ.

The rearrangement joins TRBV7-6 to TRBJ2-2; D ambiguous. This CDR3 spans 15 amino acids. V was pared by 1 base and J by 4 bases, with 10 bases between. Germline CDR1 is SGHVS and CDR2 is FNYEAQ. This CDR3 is CASSLEPDGTGELFF. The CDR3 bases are TGTGCCAGCAGCTTAGAGCCTGACGGCACCGGGGAGCTGTTTTTT. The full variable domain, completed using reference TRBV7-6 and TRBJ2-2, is GAGVSQSPRYKVTKRGQDVALRCDPISGHVSLYWYRQALGQGPEFLTYFNYEAQQDKSGLPNDRFSAERPEGSISTLTIQRTEQRDSAMYRCASSLEPDGTGELFFGEGSRLTVL.

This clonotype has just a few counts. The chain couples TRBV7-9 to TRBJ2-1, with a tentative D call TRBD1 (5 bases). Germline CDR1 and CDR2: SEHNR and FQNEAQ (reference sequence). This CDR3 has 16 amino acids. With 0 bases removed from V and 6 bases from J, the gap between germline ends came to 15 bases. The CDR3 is CASSLALVDSSNEQFF. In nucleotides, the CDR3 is TGTGCCAGCAGCTTAGCGCTTGTCGACAGTAGCAATGAGCAGTTCTTC.

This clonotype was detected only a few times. DNA for the CDR3: TGTGCCAGCGCAGGGCGTCCAGATACGCAGTATTTT. It translates to CASAGRPDTQYF. The V and J genes are TRBV11-3 and TRBJ2-3; D perhaps matches TRBD1 (5 bases). CDR1 and CDR2 (germline): SGHNT, YENEEA. There are 12 residues in the CDR3. V shed 8 bases and J shed 4 bases, with 10 bases lying between them.

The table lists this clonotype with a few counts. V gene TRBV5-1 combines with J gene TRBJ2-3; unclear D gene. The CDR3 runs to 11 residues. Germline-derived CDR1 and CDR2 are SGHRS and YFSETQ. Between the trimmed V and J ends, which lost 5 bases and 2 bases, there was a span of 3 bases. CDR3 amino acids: CASSITDTQYF. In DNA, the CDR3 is TGCGCCAGCAGTATCACAGATACGCAGTATTTT.

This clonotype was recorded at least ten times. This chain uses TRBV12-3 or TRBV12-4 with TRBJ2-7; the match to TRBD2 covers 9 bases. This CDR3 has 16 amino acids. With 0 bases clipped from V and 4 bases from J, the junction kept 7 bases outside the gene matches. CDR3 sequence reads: CASSLAGSGRGYEQYF. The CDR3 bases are TGTGCCAGCAGTTTAGCTGGTAGCGGGAGAGGGTACGAGCAGTACTTC.

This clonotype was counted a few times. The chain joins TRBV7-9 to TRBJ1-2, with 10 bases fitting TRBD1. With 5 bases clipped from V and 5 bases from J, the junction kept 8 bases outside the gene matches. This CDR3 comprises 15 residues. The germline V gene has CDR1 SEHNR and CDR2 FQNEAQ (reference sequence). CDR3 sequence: CASSETTGGAYGYTF. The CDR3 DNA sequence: TGTGCCAGCAGCGAAACGACAGGGGGCGCGTATGGCTACACCTTC.

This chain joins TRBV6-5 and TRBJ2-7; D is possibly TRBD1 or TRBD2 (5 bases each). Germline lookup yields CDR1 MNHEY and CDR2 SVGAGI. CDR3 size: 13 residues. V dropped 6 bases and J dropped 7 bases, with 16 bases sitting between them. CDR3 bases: TGTGCCAGCAGCCCGGAGTCGTGGGGGGAGCAGTACTTC. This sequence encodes CASSPESWGEQYF.

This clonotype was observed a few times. The CDR3 bases are TGCAGTGCTAGAGATGACCGGCGGATCCGCGGAGATACGCAGTATTTT. It encodes CSARDDRRIRGDTQYF. This chain joins TRBV20-1 and TRBJ2-3; D remains ambiguous. This CDR3 region has 16 residues. Germline V gives CDR1 DFQATT, CDR2 SNEGSKA (reference sequence). Trimming removed 0 bases at V and 5 bases at J, with 18 bases between.

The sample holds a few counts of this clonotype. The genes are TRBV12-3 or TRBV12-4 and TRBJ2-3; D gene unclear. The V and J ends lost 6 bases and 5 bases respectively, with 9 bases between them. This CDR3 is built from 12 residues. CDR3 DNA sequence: TGTGCCAGCAGCCGCGTTGTAGATACGCAGTATTTT. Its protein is CASSRVVDTQYF.